The 30 T cell receptor beta chains presented below share a single source sample, sequenced in a study of identical twins. TCRdb passed the 5' RACE reads through MiXCR, listing each CDR3 protein once. Of fewer than 500,000 distinct CDR3 sequences listed, 20% to 25% are singletons. This same sample was also part of a study on T cells expressing NK-cell markers.

The sequencing input was CD4+ T cells sorted from blood. These TCRs come from a woman under 30 in good health.

The CDR3 here is CASSRTSGGRPGELFF. CDR3 DNA sequence: TGTGCCAGCAGCCGCACTAGCGGGGGGCGACCCGGGGAGCTGTTTTTT. The chain carries TRBV5-4 and TRBJ2-2; 12 nucleotides agree with TRBD2. Germline assignment: CDR1 SGHNT and CDR2 YYREEE (reference sequence). The CDR3 contains 16 residues. With V trimmed by 4 bases and J by 6 bases, 7 bases remained unmatched.

This clonotype was counted between two and nine times. V usage is TRBV29-1 and J usage is TRBJ2-3; 14 bases are shared with TRBD2. Germline V CDR1 and CDR2: SQVTM, ANQGSEA. The CDR3 consists of 15 residues. V trimming: 6 bases; J trimming: 4 bases; junction bases outside the gene matches: 6. The DNA for the CDR3 is TGCAGCGTATTTGGGACTAGCGGGAGCGCAGATACGCAGTATTTT. It is translated as CSVFGTSGSADTQYF.

The chain employs TRBV2 and TRBJ2-6, with TRBD2 matching 7 bases. CDR1 SNHLY and CDR2 FYNNEI come from the germline V gene. The J segment lost 0 bases and the V segment lost 4 bases, leaving 6 bases of the junction unmatched. The CDR3 loop spans 17 amino acids. The CDR3 loop reads CASSGTSAFSGANVLTF. CDR3 nucleotide sequence: TGTGCCAGCAGTGGCACTAGCGCTTTCTCTGGGGCCAACGTCCTGACTTTC.

The genes are TRBV20-1 and TRBJ2-2; 8 bases agree with TRBD2. Trimming at V came to 0 bases and at J to 6 bases, leaving 9 bases not matched to a gene. In germline, CDR1 is DFQATT, CDR2 SNEGSKA (reference sequence). The CDR3 contains 16 residues. CDR3 DNA: TGCAGTGCTAGAGAGGCTAGCGGGTTTTGGTCCGGGGAGCTGTTTTTT. This encodes CSAREASGFWSGELFF.

The CDR3 reads CASRLQGTLGVGQFF. The CDR3 DNA reads TGTGCCAGCAGGCTACAGGGAACTCTCGGCGTCGGGCAGTTCTTC. This sequence joins TRBV12-3 or TRBV12-4 and TRBJ2-1; D is perhaps TRBD1 (6 bases). The CDR3 is made up of 15 amino acids. V lost 6 bases and J lost 12, with 24 bases in between.

J is TRBJ2-5 and V is TRBV20-1; D gene uncertain. Trimming took 3 bases from V and 5 from J, leaving 13 bases between them. The CDR3 is 13 residues long. Per the germline V gene, CDR1 is DFQATT and CDR2 is SNEGSKA (reference sequence). The CDR3 sequence is CSARDQTGETQYF. The CDR3 DNA sequence: TGCAGTGCTAGGGACCAGACTGGGGAGACCCAGTACTTC.

This clonotype has more than one count but fewer than ten. The chain carries TRBV7-3 and TRBJ1-4; 7 bases align to TRBD1. Trimming took 3 bases from V and 8 from J; bases not matched to a gene: 15. The CDR3 is 17 residues long. In germline, CDR1 is SGHTA, CDR2 FQGTGA. DNA for the CDR3: TGTGCCAGCAGCTTTCGTCCTAAGAGGGGGCAGGGGGAAAAACTGTTTTTT. This translates into CASSFRPKRGQGEKLFF.

This clonotype occurred a few times. The chain recombines TRBV29-1 with TRBJ2-1, with 7 bases lining up with TRBD2. V was pared by 4 bases and J by 4 bases, with 10 bases of the junction left unmatched. The CDR3 extends over 15 amino acids. The V gene's germline CDR1 is SQVTM and CDR2 ANQGSEA. CDR3 DNA sequence: TGCAGCGTTGTGTATCGGCTAGCGGATTACAATGAGCAGTTCTTC. It specifies CSVVYRLADYNEQFF.

In its sample, this clonotype was seen a few times. The chain uses TRBV20-1 and TRBJ1-6; D possibly corresponds to TRBD1 (6 bases). The CDR3 totals 14 residues. The ends were cut back, 0 bases at V and 9 bases at J, with 12 bases in the middle. Germline V lookup: CDR1 DFQATT, CDR2 SNEGSKA (reference sequence). CDR3 protein: CSARDWQGSSPLHF. The DNA of the CDR3 is TGCAGTGCTAGAGATTGGCAGGGGAGTTCACCCCTCCACTTT.

A single count supports this clonotype. The DNA for the CDR3 is TGTGCCAGCTCACGGGGGGGAGACAGTTACAATGAGCAGTTCTTC. It codes for CASSRGGDSYNEQFF. The chain employs TRBV18 and TRBJ2-1, with TRBD2 identical over 7 bases. This CDR3 has 15 amino acids. Trimming cost V 4 bases and J 4 bases; bases outside gene matches: 7. The germline V gene has CDR1 KGHSH and CDR2 LQKENI.

The chain recombines TRBV4-2 with TRBJ2-6, with D perhaps TRBD1 or TRBD2 (5 bases each). CDR3 length: 17 amino acids. Trimming stripped 1 base from V and 1 base from J, with 11 bases between. Per germline, CDR1 LGHNA and CDR2 YNFKEQ. In nucleotides, the CDR3 is TGTGCCAGCAGCCAAGCGGGACCGGTATCTGGGGCCAACGTCCTGACTTTC. Its translation is CASSQAGPVSGANVLTF.

The rearrangement links TRBV7-7 to TRBJ2-2; D unresolved. The V and J ends lost 4 bases and 2 bases respectively, with 8 bases between them. The CDR3 totals 14 residues. Germline CDR1 is SSHAT and CDR2 is FNYEAQ (reference sequence). In nucleotides, the CDR3 is TGTGCCAGCAGCTCAGGTGCTAACACCGGGGAGCTGTTTTTT. This codes for CASSSGANTGELFF.

The V gene is TRBV7-8, the J gene TRBJ2-1; D unresolved. The CDR3 sequence is 16 residues long. Germline V gene data show CDR1 as SGHVS and CDR2 as FQNEAQ. V gave up 5 bases and J gave up 3 bases, with 17 bases separating them. CDR3 coding DNA: TGTGCCAGCAGCGCCCAAGGGCCGGGTTACTACAATGAGCAGTTCTTC. It is translated as CASSAQGPGYYNEQFF.

This clonotype showed up just a few times. V is TRBV30 and J is TRBJ2-1, with D unclear. This CDR3 is built from 12 residues. CDR1 is GTSNPN, CDR2 SVGIG, per germline (reference sequence). V lost 5 bases and J 10 bases, leaving 15 bases between the germline ends. The CDR3 DNA follows: TGTGCCTGGGGTGCAACCCCCAGGGAGCAGTTCTTC. Its protein product is CAWGATPREQFF. Complete variable domain (other parts from reference TRBV30 and TRBJ2-1): SQTIHQWPATLVQPVGSPLSLECTVEGTSNPNLYWYRQAAGRGLQLLFYSVGIGQISSEVPQNLSASRPQDRQFILSSKKLLLSDSGFYLCAWGATPREQFFGPGTRLTVL.

CDR3 coding DNA: TGTGCCAGCAGTTTAAAGGGTAATTCACCCCTCCACTTT. Encoded protein: CASSLKGNSPLHF. The rearrangement joins TRBV27 to TRBJ1-6; no firm D call. Trimming pared 2 bases from V and 6 bases from J, leaving 5 bases between. CDR3 length: 13 residues. Per the germline V gene, CDR1 is MNHEY and CDR2 is SMNVEV (reference sequence).

This clonotype was seen only a few times. The CDR3 sequence: CASSLGQAGNTEAFF. As DNA, the CDR3 is TGTGCCAGCAGCTTAGGACAGGCCGGGAACACTGAAGCTTTCTTT. This chain uses TRBV7-3 with TRBJ1-1; 7 bases are shared with TRBD1. The CDR3 extends over 15 amino acids. CDR1 is SGHTA, CDR2 FQGTGA, per germline. Trimming at V came to 2 bases and at J to 1 base, leaving 4 bases not matched to a gene.

CDR3 sequence reads: CASSQSAVRDTQYF. CDR3 DNA: TGCGCCAGCAGCCAAAGCGCTGTAAGAGATACGCAGTATTTT. The rearrangement links TRBV4-3 to TRBJ2-3; D not resolved. This CDR3 has 14 residues. V was pared by 2 bases and J by 5 bases, with 11 bases between. Per germline, CDR1 LGHNA and CDR2 YSLEER.

A few counts support this clonotype. The gene calls are TRBV12-3 or TRBV12-4 and TRBJ2-1; D might be TRBD2 (7 bases). The CDR3 is 16 residues long. V gave up 6 bases and J gave up 4 bases, with 19 bases separating them. CDR3 coding DNA: TGTGCCAGCAGCCCAGCCCGCGGGGGCCGGTACAATGAGCAGTTCTTC. Encoded protein: CASSPARGGRYNEQFF.

This clonotype appeared a few times. This rearrangement joins TRBV9 to TRBJ1-2, with 7 bases that match TRBD1. After removal of 0 bases from V and 3 bases from J, the junction contained 8 bases not matched to a gene. Germline CDR1 reads SGDLS; CDR2 reads YYNGEE. The CDR3 has 16 residues. The CDR3 reads CASSVGRGSRYYGYTF. In DNA, the CDR3 is TGTGCCAGCAGCGTAGGCAGGGGGTCGCGTTACTATGGCTACACCTTC.

Comments on this clonotype: The germline gene is not matched at one end of the junction; a read error may be the cause. The chain carries TRBV7-9 and TRBJ2-2, with D possibly TRBD1 on 5 matching bases. From germline, CDR1 is SEHNR and CDR2 FQNEAQ (reference sequence). The CDR3 runs 14 residues. This chain's CDR3 is CAGRARQNTGELFF. As DNA, the CDR3 is TGTGCCGGCAGGGCGAGACAGAACACCGGGGAGCTGTTTTTT.

Only a few counts were recorded for this clonotype. The V and J genes are TRBV18 and TRBJ1-1, with D unclear. The CDR3 has 15 amino acids. In germline, CDR1 is KGHSH, CDR2 LQKENI. V lost 0 bases and J lost 0, with 8 bases in between. Here the CDR3 DNA reads TGTGCCAGCTCACCACCGGGCAAACTGAACACTGAAGCTTTCTTT. As protein: CASSPPGKLNTEAFF.

This clonotype was detected a few times. This chain links TRBV29-1 with TRBJ2-4; D remains ambiguous. The V gene's germline CDR1 is SQVTM and CDR2 ANQGSEA. There are 12 residues in the CDR3. Trimming shortened V by 2 bases and J by 9 bases, and 11 bases separated the two germline ends. The CDR3 protein is CSVESGRGIQYF. The CDR3 region has the DNA TGCAGCGTTGAATCCGGGCGCGGCATTCAGTACTTC.

The chain carries TRBV5-1 and TRBJ2-7, with TRBD1 matching 8 bases. V gave up 0 bases and J gave up 4 bases; unmatched junction bases: 9. This CDR3 contains 16 residues. Germline lookup yields CDR1 SGHRS and CDR2 YFSETQ. CDR3 protein: CASSLAFAGGWYEQYF. The CDR3 nucleotides are TGCGCCAGCAGCTTGGCGTTCGCAGGGGGCTGGTACGAGCAGTACTTC.

The chain carries TRBV5-1 and TRBJ2-5; tentatively, D is TRBD2 (6 bases). From germline, CDR1 is SGHRS and CDR2 YFSETQ. V dropped 5 bases and J dropped 0 bases, with 11 bases sitting between them. The CDR3 has 14 amino acids. The CDR3 loop is CASRARGDQETQYF. CDR3 DNA: TGCGCCAGCAGGGCCCGCGGGGACCAAGAGACCCAGTACTTC.

This clonotype was counted between two and nine times. This chain connects TRBV29-1 to TRBJ2-5; tentative D call: TRBD2 (5 bases). CDR1 SQVTM and CDR2 ANQGSEA come from the germline V gene. The CDR3 has 12 amino acids. The germline V and J ends were trimmed by 5 bases and 0 bases, with 7 bases remaining between them. As DNA, the CDR3 is TGCAGCGTTTTGAGGGACCAAGAGACCCAGTACTTC. As protein: CSVLRDQETQYF.

This chain joins TRBV20-1 and TRBJ2-5; D is possibly TRBD1 (6 bases). The CDR3 totals 15 residues. Germline CDR1 is DFQATT and CDR2 is SNEGSKA (reference sequence). V was pared by 0 bases and J by 2 bases, with 13 bases between. The CDR3 DNA reads as TGCAGTGCTAGAGATGGGGGCAGTGGGCAAGAGACCCAGTACTTC. Amino acids: CSARDGGSGQETQYF.

The chain uses TRBV5-6 and TRBJ2-5; D is possibly TRBD1 or TRBD2 (5 bases each). The CDR3 is 15 residues long. The germline V gene has CDR1 SGHDT and CDR2 YYEEEE. V gave up 4 bases and J gave up 1 base, with 14 bases separating them. CDR3 loop: CASSRGAASQETQYF. The CDR3 bases are TGTGCCAGCAGCAGAGGGGCCGCTAGCCAAGAGACCCAGTACTTC.

The chain carries TRBV11-2 and TRBJ1-3; D uncertain. V lost 5 bases, J lost 5 bases, and 10 bases lay in between. The CDR3 covers 13 residues. Germline CDR1 SGHAT, CDR2 FQNNGV. The CDR3 sequence: CASSLQARNTIYF. CDR3 sequence (DNA): TGTGCCAGCAGCCTCCAGGCCCGAAACACCATATATTTT.

This chain uses TRBV6-5 with TRBJ2-1; possible D gene TRBD2, 7 bases. V lost 2 bases and J 2 bases, leaving 10 bases between the germline ends. This CDR3 contains 15 residues. Germline V lookup: CDR1 MNHEY, CDR2 SVGAGI. The DNA of the CDR3 is TGTGCCAGCAGTTACGGAGGGGGGGCCTACAATGAGCAGTTCTTC. This codes for CASSYGGGAYNEQFF.

The chain uses TRBV20-1 and TRBJ2-7, with TRBD1 matching over 9 bases. Germline CDR1 and CDR2: DFQATT and SNEGSKA (reference sequence). The CDR3 loop spans 14 amino acids. V was clipped by 5 bases and J by 0 bases; unmatched bases: 5. The CDR3, as DNA: TGCAGTGCTGAGCGGGACAGGGTCTCCTACGAGCAGTACTTC. The encoded protein is CSAERDRVSYEQYF.